A selection of T cell receptor beta chains follows, all from one sample in a study of shared clonotypes between healthy human individuals. TCRdb keeps only in-frame clones here, not all; method: immunoSEQ multiplex PCR. The sample lists 190,000 or so clones, 66% seen once, with about 10% in the top ten. The material sequenced was memory CD4+ T cells sorted from blood. These receptors were taken from a man aged 30 to 39 in good health. Each CDR3 is given without its conserved first and last residue.

j_gene: TRBJ1-3
v_gene: TRBV6-1
CDR3aa: ASSERQGLSSGNTIY

j_gene: TRBJ2-2
v_gene: TRBV5-1
CDR3aa: ASMRQGAGELF

j_gene: TRBJ2-3
v_gene: TRBV5-1
CDR3aa: ASSLAAAGSTDTQY

j_gene: TRBJ2-7
v_gene: TRBV7-2
CDR3aa: ASSSGQVSYEQY

j_gene: TRBJ1-2
v_gene: TRBV11-2
CDR3aa: ASSYRGYGYT

j_gene: TRBJ2-1
v_gene: TRBV28
CDR3aa: ASRAGAGPYNEQF

j_gene: TRBJ2-7
v_gene: TRBV27
CDR3aa: ASSLKFSGTYEQY

j_gene: TRBJ1-1
v_gene: TRBV2
CDR3aa: ASRWITEAF

j_gene: TRBJ2-3
v_gene: TRBV5-1
CDR3aa: ASSLPSGSPDTQY

j_gene: TRBJ2-7
v_gene: TRBV6-5
CDR3aa: ASSESGPVHEQY

j_gene: TRBJ2-5
v_gene: TRBV7-9
CDR3aa: ASSRTSAETQY

j_gene: TRBJ1-2
v_gene: TRBV7-2
CDR3aa: ASSPTGANYGYT

j_gene: TRBJ2-5
v_gene: TRBV10-3
CDR3aa: AISPSGPRKTQY

j_gene: TRBJ1-1
v_gene: TRBV6-5
CDR3aa: ASRNVAEAF

j_gene: TRBJ2-5
v_gene: TRBV25-1
CDR3aa: ASRSRGAPQETQY

j_gene: TRBJ2-2
v_gene: TRBV7-2
CDR3aa: ASSTRQDGELF

j_gene: TRBJ2-3
v_gene: TRBV11-1
CDR3aa: ASGDRTDTQY

j_gene: TRBJ2-3
v_gene: TRBV6-5
CDR3aa: ASSYQSGLSTDTQY

j_gene: TRBJ1-2
v_gene: TRBV6-5
CDR3aa: ASSSPANYGYT

j_gene: TRBJ1-5
v_gene: TRBV29-1
CDR3aa: SVEEGGGQPQH

j_gene: TRBJ2-2
v_gene: TRBV7-2
CDR3aa: ASSEDPGTGELF

j_gene: TRBJ2-1
v_gene: TRBV5-4
CDR3aa: ASSADPNLNNEQF

j_gene: TRBJ1-2
v_gene: TRBV9
CDR3aa: ASSVGPGGGGYT

j_gene: TRBJ2-2
v_gene: TRBV6-1
CDR3aa: ASSQGSNTGELF

j_gene: TRBJ1-1
v_gene: TRBV6-5
CDR3aa: ASSYPREGHGTEAF

j_gene: TRBJ2-5
v_gene: TRBV19
CDR3aa: ASRNTGNQETQY

j_gene: TRBJ2-1
v_gene: TRBV29-1
CDR3aa: SGGLELDPKPKQF

j_gene: TRBJ2-7
v_gene: TRBV6-5
CDR3aa: ASSGSYEQY

j_gene: TRBJ1-2
v_gene: TRBV25-1
CDR3aa: ASSGVSANYGYT

j_gene: TRBJ2-1
v_gene: TRBV7-1
CDR3aa: ASSLRPYNEQF

j_gene: TRBJ1-5
v_gene: TRBV7-3
CDR3aa: ASSPGGSQPQH

j_gene: TRBJ2-3
v_gene: TRBV6-5
CDR3aa: ASSYSGTRNRDTQY

j_gene: TRBJ2-1
v_gene: TRBV4-3
CDR3aa: ASSQEGLAYGEQF

j_gene: TRBJ2-1
v_gene: TRBV4-2
CDR3aa: ASSQGSAGGGNEQF

j_gene: TRBJ2-2
v_gene: TRBV5-5
CDR3aa: ASSLVSFITGELF

j_gene: TRBJ2-3
v_gene: TRBV2
CDR3aa: ASSTRRTDTQY

j_gene: TRBJ2-7
v_gene: TRBV27
CDR3aa: ASSNRGNYEQY

j_gene: TRBJ2-5
v_gene: TRBV7-6
CDR3aa: ASSEEATGGLGETQY

j_gene: TRBJ1-4
v_gene: TRBV10-1
CDR3aa: ASSDGTPGARKLF

j_gene: TRBJ1-5
v_gene: TRBV11-3
CDR3aa: ASSLGSGNQPQH

j_gene: TRBJ2-7
v_gene: TRBV19
CDR3aa: ASRPAGTNYEQY

j_gene: TRBJ2-4
v_gene: TRBV7-2
CDR3aa: ASSLVAGATKNIQY

j_gene: TRBJ1-2
v_gene: TRBV19
CDR3aa: ASTHSGPQLNPMGYT

j_gene: TRBJ1-4
v_gene: TRBV6-1
CDR3aa: ASKREPANEKLF

j_gene: TRBJ2-5
v_gene: TRBV7-2
CDR3aa: ASSLTPPGLAGGLETQY

j_gene: TRBJ1-1
v_gene: TRBV7-2
CDR3aa: ASSPGRRLEAF

j_gene: TRBJ2-2
v_gene: TRBV25-1
CDR3aa: ASSESRPTGELF

j_gene: TRBJ1-5
v_gene: TRBV2
CDR3aa: ASSGSGQGNRPQH

j_gene: TRBJ2-7
v_gene: TRBV5-1
CDR3aa: ASSPGTRREQY

j_gene: TRBJ2-7
v_gene: TRBV19
CDR3aa: ASSIDPGSSYEQY

j_gene: TRBJ2-2
v_gene: TRBV29-1
CDR3aa: SVGRDGELF

j_gene: TRBJ1-2
v_gene: TRBV28
CDR3aa: ASSLLTGDGYT

j_gene: TRBJ2-3
v_gene: TRBV7-2
CDR3aa: ASSLENLDTQY

j_gene: TRBJ2-5
v_gene: TRBV6-4
CDR3aa: ASSVRQGETQY

j_gene: TRBJ1-1
v_gene: TRBV9
CDR3aa: ASSVDGQYRTEAF